A selection of T cell receptor beta chains follows, all from one sample in a study of T cell repertoires in ileal Crohn's disease. Profiled with immunoSEQ multiplex PCR; TCRdb holds only in-frame clones, not every one. The table includes about 11,000 clones, more than 70% detected once. The sequenced material came from ileal tissue. All receptors come from an adult with Crohn's disease. CDR3s include the opening cysteine and the closing phenylalanine or tryptophan. The order of the fields is clone size, V gene, D gene, J gene, CDR3 DNA, CDR3 protein. D genes are given only for firm matches. Some rows have no size entry. The others give once, few or many, or a class for an expanded clone.

once	TRBV11-2	NA	TRBJ1-1	TGTGCCAGCAGCTTGGAGAACAGCGGTGAAGCTTTCTTT	CASSLENSGEAFF
NA	TRBV15	NA	TRBJ1-3	TGTGCCACCAGCCTCCTCTCTGGAAACACCATATATTTT	CATSLLSGNTIYF
NA	TRBV9	NA	TRBJ2-6	TGTGCCAGCAGCCCTCTTGATTGGGGGGCTGGGGCCAACGTCCTGACTTTC	CASSPLDWGAGANVLTF
NA	TRBV9	TRBD1	TRBJ2-5	TGTGCCAGCAGCGTAACCCCAGGGGGCAGGGAGACCCAGTACTTC	CASSVTPGGRETQYF
NA	TRBV10-3	NA	TRBJ1-5	TGTGCCATCAGTGAGTCATTTGGCCGAGCGAGCAATCAGCCCCAGCATTTT	CAISESFGRASNQPQHF
NA	TRBV27	NA	TRBJ1-1	TGTGCCAGCAGTTTCCAATCTGGGACTCGAGCTTTCTTT	CASSFQSGTRAFF
NA	TRBV19	TRBD1	TRBJ1-2	TGTGCCAGTAGTATAGGTGGAGGGGGCAACGGCTACACCTTC	CASSIGGGGNGYTF
few	TRBV27	TRBD1	TRBJ2-6	TGTGCCAGCAGTTTAGGGAGGGTGGGGACAGGGTCCCTCTCTGGGGCCAACGTCCTGACTTTC	CASSLGRVGTGSLSGANVLTF
once	TRBV27	NA	TRBJ2-3	TGTGCCAGCAGCTTCCTCCTGCGGGGAACAACAGATACGCAGTATTTT	CASSFLLRGTTDTQYF
NA	TRBV6-1	NA	TRBJ1-1	TGTGCCAGCGGATTTGGTTTGAGGACTGAAGCTTTCTTT	CASGFGLRTEAFF
once	TRBV4-3	TRBD2	TRBJ2-6	TGCGCCAGCAGCCAAGATGGGGGGGCTGGGGCCAACGTCCTGACTTTC	CASSQDGGAGANVLTF
NA	TRBV7-6	NA	TRBJ2-3	TGTGCCAGCAGCCCCGAGGGGGGGGCGGATACGCAGTATTTT	CASSPEGGADTQYF
few	TRBV9	NA	TRBJ2-3	TGTGCCAGCAGCGTAGGCTTGGCACCGGGTACCACAGATACGCAGTATTTT	CASSVGLAPGTTDTQYF
NA	TRBV6-5	NA	TRBJ2-7	TGTGCCAGCACCCAGCGACAGGCGCCGCCCTACGAGCAGTACTTC	CASTQRQAPPYEQYF
NA	TRBV30	NA	TRBJ2-3	TGTGCCTGGAGTCAAGGCACAGGCCTCACAGATACGCAGTATTTT	CAWSQGTGLTDTQYF
NA	TRBV6-1	TRBD1	TRBJ2-7	TGTGCCAGCAGTGGCCAGGGGGTTAGATACGAGCAGTACTTC	CASSGQGVRYEQYF
few	TRBV5-8	TRBD1	TRBJ1-1	TGTGCCAGCAGCTCCGGGACAGGAAACACTGAAGCTTTCTTT	CASSSGTGNTEAFF
NA	TRBV4-3	TRBD2	TRBJ2-7	TGCGCCAGCAGCCAACAGCGGGGGGGATCCTACGAGCAGTACTTC	CASSQQRGGSYEQYF
NA	TRBV9	NA	TRBJ1-6	TGTGCCAGCAGCACTGCAGCAGGGCGAAATAATTCACCCCTCCACTTT	CASSTAAGRNNSPLHF
few	TRBV10-3	TRBD1	TRBJ1-1	TGTGCCATCAGTGGAAGGGACAGAACGAACACTGAAGCTTTCTTT	CAISGRDRTNTEAFF
once	TRBV5-1	TRBD1	TRBJ1-6	TGCGCCAGCGGAGAACAGGGGTTGGATTCACCCCTCCACTTT	CASGEQGLDSPLHF
medium-sized	TRBV5-4	TRBD2	TRBJ2-5	TGTGCCAGCAGCTTAGGGACTAGCGGGGGGCAAGAGACCCAGTACTTC	CASSLGTSGGQETQYF
few	TRBV7-9	TRBD1	TRBJ1-4	TGTGCCAGCAGCTTAGGACAGGGGGCTCGGGAAAAACTGTTTTTT	CASSLGQGAREKLFF
NA	TRBV4-1	TRBD2	TRBJ2-1	TGCGCCAGCAGCCGAGCAACCCTAGCGGGGGAAGGATACAATGAGCAGTTCTTC	CASSRATLAGEGYNEQFF
few	TRBV9	NA	TRBJ2-4	TGTGCCAGCAGCGTAGACGAGTACAGTAACATTCAGTACTTC	CASSVDEYSNIQYF
NA	TRBV29-1	NA	TRBJ1-2	TGCAGCGTAGACGCGGCGGGGGGGGCCTATGGCTACACCTTC	CSVDAAGGAYGYTF
NA	TRBV6-5	NA	TRBJ1-5	TGTGCCAGCAGTTACCTCGCGGGGCGCGGCCAGCCCCAGCATTTT	CASSYLAGRGQPQHF
NA	TRBV30	NA	TRBJ2-7	TGTGCCTGGACCCCACAGGGGCGGGGAAATTCCTACGAGCAGTACTTC	CAWTPQGRGNSYEQYF
NA	TRBV2	TRBD1	TRBJ1-3	TGTGCCAGCGGACTCGGGACAGGGGTCGCCATATATTTT	CASGLGTGVAIYF
NA	TRBV19	TRBD1	TRBJ1-6	TGTGCCAGTAGTGCTGGGGACAGGAGGGCTTCACCCCTCCACTTT	CASSAGDRRASPLHF
NA	TRBV6-6	NA	TRBJ2-7	TGTGCCAGCAGTGGACCAGGACATGAGCAGTACTTC	CASSGPGHEQYF
NA	TRBV7-2	NA	TRBJ1-1	TGTGCCAGCAGCTTTTACAGTTTTGGGAACACTGAAGCTTTCTTT	CASSFYSFGNTEAFF
NA	TRBV5-1	NA	TRBJ2-3	TGCGCCAGCAGCTTGTCGACGGCAGGGCGAGATGGTACAGATACGCAGTATTTT	CASSLSTAGRDGTDTQYF
few	TRBV12-5	TRBD1	TRBJ1-1	TGTGCTAGTGGTTTGGAACAGGGGATTGGAGCTTTCTTT	CASGLEQGIGAFF
NA	TRBV2	TRBD1	TRBJ1-3	TGTGCCAGCAGTGACGGGCAGGGGGCCGGAAACACCATATATTTT	CASSDGQGAGNTIYF
NA	TRBV27	NA	TRBJ2-1	TGTGCCAGCAGTTTAGGGCAGTATTTCAATGAGCAGTTCTTC	CASSLGQYFNEQFF
NA	TRBV28	NA	TRBJ2-5	TGTGCCAGCAGTTCCAACACGGAGACCCAGTACTTC	CASSSNTETQYF
NA	TRBV19	TRBD1	TRBJ2-7	TGTGCCAGTAGTACCGAGGACAGGGGCTCCTACGAGCAGTACTTC	CASSTEDRGSYEQYF
few	TRBV19	TRBD2	TRBJ2-3	TGTGCCAGTAGTGGACTAGCGGGGGGCCTCTATTATAACACAGATACGCAGTATTTT	CASSGLAGGLYYNTDTQYF
once	TRBV18	TRBD2	TRBJ2-1	TGTGCCAGCTCCCCGACTAGCAACTACAATGAGCAGTTCTTC	CASSPTSNYNEQFF
NA	TRBV6-4	NA	TRBJ1-2	TGTGCCAGCAGTCACACCGGACTCGATGGCTACACCTTC	CASSHTGLDGYTF
NA	TRBV4-1	TRBD1	TRBJ2-7	TGCGCCAGCAGCCCATCGACAGGGTTCGGTAAGGCGGACTACGAGCAGTACTTC	CASSPSTGFGKADYEQYF
NA	TRBV30	NA	TRBJ2-7	TGTGCCTGCATGGCAGGGGTAAGCGAGCAGTACTTC	CACMAGVSEQYF
NA	TRBV19	TRBD1	TRBJ1-5	TGTGCCAGTAGCGAGGGACAGGGGTATCAGCCCCAGCATTTT	CASSEGQGYQPQHF
once	TRBV9	TRBD1	TRBJ2-5	TGTGCCAGCAGCGTTGGGGGTCAGGGGGCGGGAGAGACCCAGTACTTC	CASSVGGQGAGETQYF
NA	TRBV4-3	NA	TRBJ1-1	TGCGCCAGCAGCCTCCTCCGGGCCCAGGGCGCTGAAGCTTTCTTT	CASSLLRAQGAEAFF
once	TRBV5-6	TRBD1	TRBJ1-3	TGTGCCAGCAGCTTGGGTCAGGGGGCAGCTGGAAACACCATATATTTT	CASSLGQGAAGNTIYF
NA	TRBV7-9	NA	TRBJ2-7	TGTGCCAGCAGCTTTCATTCCTACGAGCAGTACTTC	CASSFHSYEQYF
NA	TRBV9	TRBD1	TRBJ2-7	TGTGCCAGCAGCGTTACAGGGGGCGCTTCCTACGAGCAGTACTTC	CASSVTGGASYEQYF
few	TRBV7-9	TRBD1	TRBJ1-5	TGTGCCAGCAGCTTATGGACAGGCAGGACTATGGATTATCAGCCCCAGCATTTT	CASSLWTGRTMDYQPQHF
NA	TRBV12-5	TRBD1	TRBJ2-7	TGTGCTAGTGGTTCCGGACAGGGGAGGTACGAGCAGTACTTC	CASGSGQGRYEQYF
NA	TRBV27	NA	TRBJ1-5	TGTGCCAGCAGTTTATTCTCCGGGGGCAATCAGCCCCAGCATTTT	CASSLFSGGNQPQHF
large	TRBV4-1	NA	TRBJ1-5	TGCGCCAGCAGCTACGGACAGTATCAGCCCCAGCATTTT	CASSYGQYQPQHF
NA	TRBV7-2	NA	TRBJ1-1	TGTGCCAGCAGCCCCCCGGGACAAAGAGCTTTCTTT	CASSPPGQRAFF
NA	TRBV15	NA	TRBJ1-2	TGTGCCACCAGCAGAGACGTTGACAGTAAGGGTGGCTACACCTTC	CATSRDVDSKGGYTF
NA	TRBV5-1	TRBD2	TRBJ2-2	TGCGCCAGCAGCCAGAGGACTAGCGGGGGGGCGGACACCGGGGAGCTGTTTTTT	CASSQRTSGGADTGELFF
few	TRBV27	TRBD1	TRBJ1-6	TGTGCCAGCAGTTCACAGGGGGACTATAATTCACCCCTCCACTTT	CASSSQGDYNSPLHF
NA	TRBV18	TRBD1	TRBJ2-5	TGTGCCAGCTCACCGACAGGGAACCAAGAGACCCAGTACTTC	CASSPTGNQETQYF
few	TRBV27	TRBD1	TRBJ1-1	TGTGCCAGCAGTCGACAGGGGGCGGACACTGAAGCTTTCTTT	CASSRQGADTEAFF
NA	TRBV15	NA	TRBJ2-2	TGTGCCACCAGCTACATGTGGGGGGTGGCGAACACCGGGGAGCTGTTTTTT	CATSYMWGVANTGELFF